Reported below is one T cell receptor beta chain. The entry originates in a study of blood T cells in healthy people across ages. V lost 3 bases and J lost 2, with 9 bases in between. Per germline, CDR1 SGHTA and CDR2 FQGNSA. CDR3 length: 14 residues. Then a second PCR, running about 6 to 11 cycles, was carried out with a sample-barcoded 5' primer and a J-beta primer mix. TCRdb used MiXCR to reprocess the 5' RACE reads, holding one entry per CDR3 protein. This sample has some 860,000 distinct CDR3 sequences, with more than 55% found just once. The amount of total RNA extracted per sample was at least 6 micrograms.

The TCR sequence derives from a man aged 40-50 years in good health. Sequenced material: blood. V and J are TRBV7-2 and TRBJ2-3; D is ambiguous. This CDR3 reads CASSFDAITDTQYF. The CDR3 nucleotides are TGTGCCAGCAGCTTCGACGCCATCACAGATACGCAGTATTTT.